This T cell receptor (beta chain) was captured in a study of Graves' ophthalmopathy and Graves' hyperthyroidism. Amplification from RNA transcripts yielded the TCR beta CDR3 regions. HTBI-primed first-round RT-PCR preceded second-round multiplex PCR. TCRdb called the multiplex PCR reads again in MiXCR, with one record for every CDR3 protein. This repertoire shows just over 600,000 distinct CDR3 sequences, about 24% found once; its top ten account for 7.1%. CDR1 and CDR2 (germline): MDHEN, SYDVKM. V gave up 5 bases and J gave up 7 bases; unmatched junction bases: 9. The CDR3 is 15 amino acids. The sequenced material came from peripheral blood. The rearrangement joins TRBV28 to TRBJ1-5; 9 bases map to TRBD1. This TCR derives from a woman under 30 with stable Graves' hyperthyroidism. Some clones in this sample may be carry-over from other donors' samples. The CDR3 nucleotides read TGTGCCAGCAGTATCCTCCGGGACAGGGACCAGCCCCAGCATTTT. Translated: CASSILRDRDQPQHF. Full variable domain (missing parts from reference TRBV28 and TRBJ1-5): DVKVTQSSRYLVKRTGEKVFLECVQDMDHENMFWYRQDPGLGLRLIYFSYDVKMKEKGDIPEGYSVSREKKERFSLILESASTNQTSMYLCASSILRDRDQPQHFGDGTRLSIL.